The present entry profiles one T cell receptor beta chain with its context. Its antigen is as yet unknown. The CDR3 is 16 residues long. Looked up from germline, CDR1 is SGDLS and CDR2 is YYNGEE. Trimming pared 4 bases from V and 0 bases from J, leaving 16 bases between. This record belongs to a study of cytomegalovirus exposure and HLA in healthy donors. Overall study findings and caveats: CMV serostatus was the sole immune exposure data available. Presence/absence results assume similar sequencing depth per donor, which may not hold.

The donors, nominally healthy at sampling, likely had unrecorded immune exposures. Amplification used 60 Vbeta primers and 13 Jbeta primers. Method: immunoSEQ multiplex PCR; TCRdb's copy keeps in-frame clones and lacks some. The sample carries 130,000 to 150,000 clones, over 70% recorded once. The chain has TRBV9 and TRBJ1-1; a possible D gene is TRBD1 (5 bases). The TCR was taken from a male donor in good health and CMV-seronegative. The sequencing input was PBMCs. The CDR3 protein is CASSPGEGFMNTEAFF. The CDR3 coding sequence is TGTGCCAGCAGCCCCGGGGAGGGGTTCATGAACACTGAAGCTTTCTTT.